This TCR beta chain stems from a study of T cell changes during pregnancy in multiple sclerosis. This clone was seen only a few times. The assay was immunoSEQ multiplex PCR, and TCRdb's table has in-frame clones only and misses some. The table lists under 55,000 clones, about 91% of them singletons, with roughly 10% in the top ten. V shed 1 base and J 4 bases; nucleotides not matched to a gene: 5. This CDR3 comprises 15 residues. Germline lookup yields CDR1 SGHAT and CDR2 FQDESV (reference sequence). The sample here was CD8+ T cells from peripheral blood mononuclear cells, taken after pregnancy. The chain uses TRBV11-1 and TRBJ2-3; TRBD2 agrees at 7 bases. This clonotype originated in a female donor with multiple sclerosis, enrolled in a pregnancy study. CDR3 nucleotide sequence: TGTGCCAGCAGCTTAGGTGCGGGGGACGCAGATACGCAGTATTTT. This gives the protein CASSLGAGDADTQYF.